The 27 T cell receptor beta chains below were found in one sample sequenced in a study of CD8+ T cells in alopecia areata. The treatment denotes: oral pan-JAK inhibitor, 5-10 mg twice daily. In each case, RNA was isolated and then reverse transcribed into cDNA as the sequencing template. Sequencing used immunoSEQ multiplex PCR; TCRdb keeps in-frame clones, though not all of them. The sample contains some 180,000 clones, approximately 50% of which appear only once. The specimen was CD8+ T cells sorted from blood, collected around week 53, from a patient treated with tofacitinib. The source is a human donor with alopecia areata.

This clone was seen a few times. V is TRBV23-1 and J is TRBJ1-6; D is unresolved. TRBV23-1 carries the ORF label, with uncertain function. This CDR3 is built from 17 residues. The V end lost 4 bases, the J end lost 1 base, and 14 bases lay between the germline ends. The CDR3 nucleotides read TGCGCCAGCAGTCCCCGGGGAGGATGGTCCTATAATTCACCCCTCCACTTT. Its translation is CASSPRGGWSYNSPLHF.

This clone was found once. The chain uses TRBV11-3 and TRBJ2-3; the D is unclear. V lost 5 bases and J 2 bases, leaving 8 bases between the germline ends. Germline V gives CDR1 SGHNT, CDR2 YENEEA. The CDR3 is 13 residues long. The CDR3 sequence: CASSQQSTDTQYF. DNA for the CDR3: TGTGCCAGCAGCCAACAATCCACAGATACGCAGTATTTT.

This clone was recorded a few times. Here the CDR3 reads CASSVSLAGGLGETQYF. The CDR3 DNA follows: TGTGCCAGCAGCGTATCCTTAGCGGGGGGGCTCGGAGAGACCCAGTACTTC. The gene calls are TRBV9 and TRBJ2-5; TRBD2 matches 11 bases. V gave up 1 base and J gave up 4 bases; unmatched junction bases: 9. Per the germline V gene, CDR1 is SGDLS and CDR2 is YYNGEE. The CDR3 loop spans 17 amino acids.

CDR3 sequence: CASSLRGVVETQYF. CDR3 sequence (DNA): TGTGCCAGCAGTTTAAGGGGCGTGGTGGAGACCCAGTACTTC. The chain employs TRBV27 and TRBJ2-5; tentatively, D is TRBD1 (5 bases). Between the trimmed V and J ends, which lost 2 bases and 5 bases, there was a span of 12 bases. Germline CDR1 and CDR2: MNHEY and SMNVEV (reference sequence). CDR3 length equals 14 residues.

V and J are TRBV29-1 and TRBJ2-5, with D hard to call. V was trimmed by 6 bases and J by 2 bases, leaving 10 bases between them. The germline CDR1 and CDR2 sequences are SQVTM and ANQGSEA. This CDR3 is built from 12 residues. CDR3 residues: CSVSNTQETQYF. CDR3 bases: TGCAGCGTCTCGAACACGCAAGAGACCCAGTACTTC.

The CDR3 nucleotides read TGCAGCGTTGAGGCGTCAGCCCTCGGTGGTCTTAATGAAAAACTGTTTTTT. It translates to CSVEASALGGLNEKLFF. This sequence joins TRBV29-1 and TRBJ1-4; no reliable D call. The CDR3 is 17 amino acids. Germline V gives CDR1 SQVTM, CDR2 ANQGSEA. Between the trimmed V and J ends, which lost 3 bases and 4 bases, there was a span of 21 bases.

This clone was detected only once. The chain links TRBV27 to TRBJ2-2, with 7 bases that match TRBD1. The CDR3 spans 15 residues. Looked up from germline, CDR1 is MNHEY and CDR2 is SMNVEV (reference sequence). After removal of 8 bases from V and 7 bases from J, the junction contained 13 bases not matched to a gene. The CDR3 nucleotides read TGTGCCAGCTCTTTAGGGGCAGGGGGAAGCGGGGAGCTGTTTTTT. Translation: CASSLGAGGSGELFF.

The chain carries TRBV5-6 and TRBJ1-5; D unresolved. The germline gives CDR1 SGHDT, CDR2 YYEEEE. Trimming took 4 bases from V and 3 from J, leaving 5 bases between them. The CDR3 runs to 12 residues. The CDR3 reads CASSAANQPQHF. In nucleotides, the CDR3 is TGTGCCAGCAGCGCTGCCAATCAGCCCCAGCATTTT. Complete variable domain (other parts from reference TRBV5-6 and TRBJ1-5): DAGVTQSPTHLIKTRGQQVTLRCSPKSGHDTVSWYQQALGQGPQFIFQYYEEEERQRGNFPDRFSGHQFPNYSSELNVNALLLGDSALYLCASSAANQPQHFGDGTRLSIL.

This clone was seen a handful of times. This chain uses TRBV27 with TRBJ2-4; D not certain. The CDR3 totals 16 residues. Germline lookup yields CDR1 MNHEY and CDR2 SMNVEV (reference sequence). Trimming pared 3 bases from V and 6 bases from J, leaving 18 bases between. The chain's CDR3 is CASSLGNLGPGNIQYF. In nucleotides, the CDR3 is TGTGCCAGCAGTTTGGGGAATCTTGGTCCGGGAAACATTCAGTACTTC.

This clone showed up just a few times. The rearrangement joins TRBV4-1 to TRBJ1-5, with D possibly TRBD1 on 5 matching bases. The CDR3 loop spans 15 amino acids. CDR1 is MGHRA, CDR2 YSYEKL, per germline. Trimming took off 4 bases at V and 4 bases at J, with 14 bases between the two ends. The CDR3 nucleotides are TGCGCCAGCAGCCGAATCTGGGGGGTAAATCAGCCCCAGCATTTT. Encoded protein: CASSRIWGVNQPQHF.

V gene TRBV2 combines with J gene TRBJ1-1; 10 bases align to TRBD1. The CDR3 covers 16 residues. CDR1 and CDR2 (germline): SNHLY, FYNNEI. J lost 1 base, V lost 7 bases, and 9 bases had no gene match. This CDR3 reads CASNFDRGQGNTEAFF. The CDR3 nucleotides are TGTGCCAGCAATTTCGACAGGGGGCAGGGGAACACTGAAGCTTTCTTT.

This clone was seen only a few times. This chain uses TRBV13 with TRBJ1-1, with no clear D. Germline CDR1 PRHDT, CDR2 FYEKMQ (reference sequence). The V gene lost 0 bases and the J gene lost 6 bases, with 11 bases spanning the gap. This CDR3 comprises 14 residues. CDR3 DNA: TGTGCCAGCAGCTTAGGCCTTTCCGCTTCTGAAGCTTTCTTT. It codes for CASSLGLSASEAFF.

This chain uses TRBV27 with TRBJ1-5; D call uncertain. The CDR3 has 13 residues. The germline V gene encodes CDR1 MNHEY and CDR2 SMNVEV (reference sequence). The ends were cut back, 5 bases at V and 4 bases at J, with 9 bases in the middle. As DNA, the CDR3 is TGTGCCAGCAGTACGGGTCTTAATCAGCCCCAGCATTTT. Its translation: CASSTGLNQPQHF.

This clone appeared a few times. The J gene is TRBJ1-4, the V gene TRBV10-3; no clear D gene. The germline V and J ends were trimmed by 3 bases and 5 bases, with 10 bases remaining between them. CDR1 ENHRY and CDR2 SYGVKD come from the germline V gene. The CDR3 contains 14 residues. Written as DNA, the CDR3 is TGTGCCATCAGTGAAGGAGGACCGAATGAAAAACTGTTTTTT. Encoded protein: CAISEGGPNEKLFF.

This clone has just a few counts. Other nucleotide sequences from this sample produce the same CDR3. The chain joins TRBV7-8 to TRBJ2-3; 9 bases match TRBD2. Per germline, CDR1 SGHVS and CDR2 FQNEAQ. Unmatched junction bases numbered 4, after V lost 4 bases and J lost 2 bases. The CDR3 loop spans 15 amino acids. The CDR3 loop is CASSSQRGATDTQYF. The CDR3, as DNA: TGTGCCAGCAGCTCACAGCGGGGGGCCACAGATACGCAGTATTTT.

This clone was found a few times. CDR3 DNA sequence: TGCAGCGTTGAAGGGCTTGAGGGGAGGACAGATACGCAGTATTTT. Translation gives CSVEGLEGRTDTQYF. The V gene is TRBV29-1, the J gene TRBJ2-3, with a weak D call TRBD2 (6 bases). The V end lost 1 base, the J end lost 3 bases, and 14 bases lay between the germline ends. Germline loops: CDR1 SQVTM, CDR2 ANQGSEA. The CDR3 contains 15 residues.

The rearrangement joins TRBV19 to TRBJ1-1; TRBD1 is a possible D gene (6 bases). From germline, CDR1 is LNHDA and CDR2 SQIVND (reference sequence). CDR3 size: 15 residues. Trimming left V 7 bases short and J 4 bases short, with 19 bases between. CDR3 nucleotide sequence: TGTGCCAGTACCTATGGTCAGGGGCCGGGCACTGAAGCTTTCTTT. Amino acid sequence: CASTYGQGPGTEAFF. The full variable domain, with the rest looked up from reference TRBV19 and TRBJ1-1, is DGGITQSPKYLFRKEGQNVTLSCEQNLNHDAMYWYRQDPGQGLRLIYYSQIVNDFQKGDIAEGYSVSREKKESFPLTVTSAQKNPTAFYLCASTYGQGPGTEAFFGQGTRLTVV.

This clone has a single count. The chain recombines TRBV9 with TRBJ2-1; D is possibly TRBD2 (6 bases). Germline CDR1 reads SGDLS; CDR2 reads YYNGEE. Trimming took off 4 bases at V and 6 bases at J, with 14 bases between the two ends. The CDR3 sequence is 14 residues long. The CDR3 nucleotides read TGTGCCAGCAGCCGGAGGGAGTTTATCAATGAGCAGTTCTTC. Its translation is CASSRREFINEQFF.

A few counts support this clone. This chain links TRBV29-1 with TRBJ2-2; tentatively, D is TRBD1 (5 bases). Trimming pared 3 bases from V and 2 bases from J, leaving 10 bases between. CDR3 size: 14 residues. Germline CDR1 is SQVTM and CDR2 is ANQGSEA. The CDR3 DNA sequence: TGCAGCGTTGACCCAGGGCTTAACACCGGGGAGCTGTTTTTT. It yields the protein CSVDPGLNTGELFF.

This chain joins TRBV4-1 and TRBJ2-7, with 10 bases that match TRBD1. The V gene's germline CDR1 is MGHRA and CDR2 YSYEKL. The CDR3 has 14 amino acids. The V segment lost 5 bases and the J segment 4 bases; nucleotides outside the gene matches: 5. This chain's CDR3 is CASSFGTGAYEQYF. CDR3 in DNA: TGCGCCAGCAGCTTCGGGACAGGGGCTTACGAGCAGTACTTC.

This clone was counted a single time. The chain links TRBV7-9 to TRBJ2-7; 7 bases are a match to TRBD1. Germline V gene lookup returns CDR1 SEHNR and CDR2 FQNEAQ (reference sequence). The junction had 5 bases not matched to a gene; V was cut back by 5 bases and J by 1 base. The CDR3 is 14 amino acids. In DNA, the CDR3 is TGTGCCAGCAGCCAGAGGACAGGTTCCTACGAGCAGTACTTC. Its protein product is CASSQRTGSYEQYF. Full variable domain (missing parts from reference TRBV7-9 and TRBJ2-7): DTGVSQNPRHKITKRGQNVTFRCDPISEHNRLYWYRQTLGQGPEFLTYFQNEAQLEKSRLLSDRFSAERPKGSFSTLEIQRTEQGDSAMYLCASSQRTGSYEQYFGPGTRLTVT.

This chain connects TRBV9 to TRBJ2-2; D is unclear. The length of the CDR3 is 14 residues. The V end was cut by 5 bases, the J end by 4 bases, with 12 bases between. CDR1 is SGDLS, CDR2 YYNGEE, per germline. CDR3: CASSPYQGTGELFF. CDR3 coding DNA: TGTGCCAGCAGTCCCTATCAAGGCACCGGGGAGCTGTTTTTT.

This clone has a handful of counts. The CDR3 sequence is CASSPGFNEQFF. The CDR3, as DNA: TGTGCCAGCAGCCCAGGGTTCAATGAGCAGTTCTTC. V usage is TRBV14 and J usage is TRBJ2-1; D may be TRBD1 (5 bases). The CDR3 runs to 12 residues. Looked up from germline, CDR1 is SGHDN and CDR2 is FVKESK. V lost 4 bases and J 6 bases, leaving 7 bases between the germline ends.

The J gene is TRBJ1-2, the V gene TRBV27, with D perhaps matching TRBD1 (6 bases). Per germline, CDR1 MNHEY and CDR2 SMNVEV (reference sequence). This CDR3 comprises 14 residues. V was cut by 5 bases and J by 0 bases, with 10 bases left in between. This CDR3 reads CASSPGGPNYGYTF. CDR3 in DNA: TGTGCCAGCAGTCCTGGGGGCCCTAACTATGGCTACACCTTC.

A few counts support this clone. J is TRBJ2-2 and V is TRBV27, with TRBD1 matching over 7 bases. CDR3 size: 17 residues. Trimming cost V 0 bases and J 7 bases; bases outside gene matches: 11. Per germline, CDR1 MNHEY and CDR2 SMNVEV (reference sequence). CDR3 region: CASSLSPRRTGLGELFF. Written as DNA, the CDR3 is TGTGCCAGCAGTTTATCGCCCAGGCGGACAGGCCTCGGGGAGCTGTTTTTT.

J is TRBJ2-1 and V is TRBV19, with TRBD2 identical over 7 bases. The CDR3 has 13 amino acids. In germline, CDR1 is LNHDA, CDR2 SQIVND (reference sequence). V was pared by 8 bases and J by 7 bases, with 8 bases of the junction left unmatched. The chain's CDR3 is CASAPRGVNEQFF. CDR3 nucleotides: TGTGCCAGTGCTCCCCGGGGGGTAAATGAGCAGTTCTTC.

The genes are TRBV29-1 and TRBJ2-7; D perhaps matches TRBD2 (6 bases). The CDR3 spans 14 residues. Germline-derived CDR1 and CDR2 are SQVTM and ANQGSEA. Trimming removed 0 bases at V and 5 bases at J, with 14 bases between. The CDR3 DNA reads TGCAGCGTTGAAGAGGAGGGAAGTCTTGACGAGCAGTACTTC. This encodes CSVEEEGSLDEQYF.